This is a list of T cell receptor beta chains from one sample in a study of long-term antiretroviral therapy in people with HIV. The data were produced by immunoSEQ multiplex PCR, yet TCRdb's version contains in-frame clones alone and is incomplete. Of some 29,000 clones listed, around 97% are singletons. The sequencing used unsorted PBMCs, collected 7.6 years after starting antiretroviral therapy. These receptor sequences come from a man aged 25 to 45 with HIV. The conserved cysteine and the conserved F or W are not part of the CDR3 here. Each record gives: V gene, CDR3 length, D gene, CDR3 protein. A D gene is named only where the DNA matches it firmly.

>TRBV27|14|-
ASSPDIGAGGDTQY
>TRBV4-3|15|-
ASSQDNRAGQSYEQY
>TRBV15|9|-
ATSNTGELF
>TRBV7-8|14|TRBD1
ASSLVGTGSYNEQF
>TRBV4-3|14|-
ASSQDIGGSSYGYT
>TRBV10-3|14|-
AISGPRGPSTDTQY
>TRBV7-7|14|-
ATTKITSTDTGELF
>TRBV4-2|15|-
ASSQERANGLLVTQY
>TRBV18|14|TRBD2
ASSSYYSGSPDTQY
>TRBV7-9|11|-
ASSLAGYEKLF
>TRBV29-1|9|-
SVDWLGTIY
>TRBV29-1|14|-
SVDPRAGGDNYGYT
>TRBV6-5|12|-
ATQGGGPDAEAF
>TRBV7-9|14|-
ASSLAKTSSTGELF
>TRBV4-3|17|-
ASSQATGATMTGANVLT
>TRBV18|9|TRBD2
ASSPGLDLN
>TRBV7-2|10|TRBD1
ASSREDRKQY
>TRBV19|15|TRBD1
ASSISRQGPRSYGYT
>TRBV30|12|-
AWSATAGYHEQY
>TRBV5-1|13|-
ASSLSGGLNTEAF
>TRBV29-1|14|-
SVEDMGGILRYEQF
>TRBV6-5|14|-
ASSYSWDGNSYEQY
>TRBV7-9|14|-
ASSPRDSRDTGELF
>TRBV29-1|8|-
SVFTDTQY
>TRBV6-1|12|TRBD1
ASRQDQGAGELF
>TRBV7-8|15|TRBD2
ASSRLAATRSYNEQF
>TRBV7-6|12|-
ASSLGQGWTEAF
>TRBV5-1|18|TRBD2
ASSLTPLAGPRNVAGELF
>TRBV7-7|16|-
ASSRRWEPNGKDYGYT
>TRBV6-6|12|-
ASSYSGQGNEAF
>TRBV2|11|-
ASSPAAPDTQY
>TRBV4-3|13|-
ASSQDATAQETQY
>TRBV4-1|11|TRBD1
ASRGTGNSPLH
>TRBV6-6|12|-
ASSYGQGGNEQY
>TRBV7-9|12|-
ASSLGGLVETQY
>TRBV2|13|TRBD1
ASSEVGTATGELF
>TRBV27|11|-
ASSFHGSYEQY
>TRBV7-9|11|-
ASSFMSSYEQY
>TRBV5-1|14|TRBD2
ASSTRSGGSSYEQY